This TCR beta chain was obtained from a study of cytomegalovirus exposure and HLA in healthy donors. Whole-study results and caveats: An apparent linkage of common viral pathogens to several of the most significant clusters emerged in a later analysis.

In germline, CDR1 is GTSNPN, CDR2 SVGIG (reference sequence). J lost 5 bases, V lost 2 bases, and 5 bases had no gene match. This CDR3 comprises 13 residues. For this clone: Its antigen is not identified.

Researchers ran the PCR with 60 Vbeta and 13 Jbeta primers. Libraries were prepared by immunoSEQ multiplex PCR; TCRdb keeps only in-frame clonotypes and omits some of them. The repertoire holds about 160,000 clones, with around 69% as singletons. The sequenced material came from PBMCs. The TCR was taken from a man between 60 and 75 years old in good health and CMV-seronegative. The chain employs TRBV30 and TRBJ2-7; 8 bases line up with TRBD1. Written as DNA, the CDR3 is TGTGCCTGGAGTTGGCAGGGGGCCCACGAGCAGTACTTC. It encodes CAWSWQGAHEQYF.